Shown below are 8 T cell receptor beta chains from a single sample sequenced in a study of blood T cell repertoires in COVID-19. TCRdb keeps only in-frame clones here, not all; method: immunoSEQ multiplex PCR. The sample lists around 300,000 clones; 85% to 90% were seen once. Sequencing was done on a sample of peripheral blood. The source is a woman aged 30 to 39 with COVID-19, enrolled during active disease.

The CDR3 DNA follows: TGTGCCAGCAGCAAAGCCCAGGCCAATTCACCCCTCCACTTT. Translation gives CASSKAQANSPLHF. The J gene is TRBJ1-6, the V gene TRBV21-1; TRBD1 was called by the table and not checked on the DNA. TRBV21-1 is annotated as a pseudogene. CDR3 length equals 14 residues.

The chain has TRBV2 and TRBJ2-2; maybe TRBD2 (6 bases). Trimming took off 4 bases at V and 3 bases at J, with 9 bases between the two ends. The CDR3 runs to 14 residues. CDR1 is SNHLY and CDR2 is FYNNEI in the germline V gene. CDR3 sequence (DNA): TGTGCCAGCAGTGGCGGGGTATACACCGGGGAGCTGTTTTTT. Amino acid sequence: CASSGGVYTGELFF.

The CDR3 reads CASSFIRDNPYEQYF. The CDR3 DNA follows: TGTGCCAGCAGCTTTATCCGGGACAACCCCTACGAGCAGTACTTC. J is TRBJ2-7 and V is TRBV5-6; D possibly corresponds to TRBD1 (6 bases). Germline CDR1 is SGHDT and CDR2 is YYEEEE. V dropped 2 bases and J dropped 2 bases, with 14 bases sitting between them. CDR3 length equals 15 residues.

The chain joins TRBV28 to TRBJ2-2; the D gene is possibly TRBD1 (6 bases). CDR1 and CDR2 (germline): MDHEN, SYDVKM. CDR3 length: 14 residues. V dropped 6 bases and J dropped 0 bases, with 8 bases sitting between them. CDR3 region: CASRGTPNTGELFF. CDR3 DNA: TGTGCCAGCAGGGGGACACCGAACACCGGGGAGCTGTTTTTT.

The chain is built from TRBV7-9 and TRBJ1-1; a weak D match, TRBD1 (5 bases). The V gene lost 5 bases and the J gene lost 0 bases, with 10 bases spanning the gap. Per the germline V gene, CDR1 is SEHNR and CDR2 is FQNEAQ (reference sequence). This CDR3 has 14 amino acids. CDR3 nucleotide sequence: TGTGCCAGCAGCCGGGGGAACATGAACACTGAAGCTTTCTTT. Amino acid sequence: CASSRGNMNTEAFF.

CDR3 in DNA: TGTGCCAGCAACCTACAGGGGCACACTGAAGCTTTCTTT. Protein sequence: CASNLQGHTEAFF. J is TRBJ1-1 and V is TRBV12-3 or TRBV12-4; 7 bases fit TRBD1. CDR3 length equals 13 residues. The junction had 5 bases not matched to a gene; V was cut back by 7 bases and J by 3 bases.

V gene TRBV3-1 (or the pseudogene TRBV3-2) combines with J gene TRBJ2-7, with a possible D match to TRBD2 (6 bases). This CDR3 has 14 amino acids. Germline V gene data show CDR1 as LGHDT and CDR2 as YNNKEL (reference sequence). V was pared by 0 bases and J by 2 bases, with 8 bases between. This CDR3 reads CASSQDGGAYEQYF. CDR3 coding DNA: TGTGCCAGCAGCCAAGATGGAGGGGCCTACGAGCAGTACTTC.

This clone was counted once. The V gene is TRBV30, the J gene TRBJ1-4; D uncertain. This CDR3 has 14 amino acids. Trimming left V 0 bases short and J 8 bases short, with 13 bases between. Germline assignment: CDR1 GTSNPN and CDR2 SVGIG (reference sequence). The CDR3 sequence is CAWSVRTLEEKLFF. CDR3 sequence (DNA): TGTGCCTGGAGTGTTCGCACCCTTGAGGAAAAACTGTTTTTT.